What follows are 24 T cell receptor beta chains derived from one specimen sequenced in a study of cytomegalovirus exposure and HLA in healthy donors. With 60 Vbeta and 13 Jbeta primers, the PCR was carried out. Sequencing used immunoSEQ multiplex PCR; TCRdb keeps in-frame clones, though not all of them. The sample contains approximately 190,000 clones, about 81% of which appear only once. Sequenced sample: PBMCs. These receptors were collected from a woman aged 18-29 years in good health and CMV-seropositive.

The genes are TRBV6-1 and TRBJ2-7; tentatively, D is TRBD2 (5 bases). This CDR3 comprises 14 residues. Trimming shortened V by 4 bases and J by 2 bases, and 12 bases separated the two germline ends. CDR1 is MNHNS, CDR2 SASEGT, per germline. The CDR3 DNA reads TGTGCCAGCAGTGTCGGCAGGAGGACCTACGAGCAGTACTTC. Its translation: CASSVGRRTYEQYF.

The DNA for the CDR3 is TGTGCCAGCAGTCTCAACCTACAGACTACGCAGTATTTT. Translating gives CASSLNLQTTQYF. The V gene is TRBV27, the J gene TRBJ2-3; unclear D gene. The CDR3 runs to 13 residues. V was pared by 5 bases and J by 8 bases, with 14 bases between. The germline CDR1 and CDR2 sequences are MNHEY and SMNVEV (reference sequence).

The chain has TRBV11-3 and TRBJ2-5; TRBD2 matches at 7 bases. CDR1 and CDR2 (germline): SGHNT, YENEEA. The CDR3 extends over 15 amino acids. V was clipped by 5 bases and J by 2 bases; unmatched bases: 8. CDR3: CASSRGSSGQETQYF. The CDR3 DNA follows: TGTGCCAGCAGCCGCGGGTCTAGCGGTCAAGAGACCCAGTACTTC.

V and J are TRBV15 and TRBJ2-2, with a tentative D call TRBD2 (6 bases). Germline V gene sequence: CDR1 LNHNV, CDR2 YYDKDF (reference sequence). V gave up 0 bases and J gave up 7 bases, with 15 bases separating them. The CDR3 spans 16 residues. CDR3 DNA: TGTGCCACCAGCAGAGATCGACTAGAAGAGTTCGGGGAGCTGTTTTTT. Its translation: CATSRDRLEEFGELFF. Combining the CDR3 with reference TRBV15 and TRBJ2-2 gives the whole variable domain DAMVIQNPRYQVTQFGKPVTLSCSQTLNHNVMYWYQQKSSQAPKLLFHYYDKDFNNEADTPDNFQSRRPNTSFCFLDIRSPGLGDTAMYLCATSRDRLEEFGELFFGEGSRLTVL.

This rearrangement joins TRBV19 to TRBJ1-5, with 7 positions matching TRBD1. The CDR3 sequence is 16 residues long. Per the germline V gene, CDR1 is LNHDA and CDR2 is SQIVND (reference sequence). Losses at the gene ends were 10 bases for V and 5 bases for J; bases not matched to a gene: 17. CDR3: CAIGRQGGSADQPQHF. For the CDR3, the DNA is TGTGCCATCGGCCGACAGGGCGGATCAGCGGATCAGCCCCAGCATTTT.

V usage is TRBV5-8 and J usage is TRBJ2-2; maybe TRBD2 (5 bases). CDR3 length equals 14 residues. Germline CDR1 reads SGHTS; CDR2 reads YDEGEE. V was cut by 2 bases and J by 3 bases, with 8 bases left in between. In DNA form, the CDR3 reads TGTGCCAGCAGCTTCCGGGGAGACACCGGGGAGCTGTTTTTT. As protein: CASSFRGDTGELFF.

J is TRBJ1-2 and V is TRBV5-6, with D possibly being TRBD1 (5 bases). The CDR3 sequence is 13 residues long. The V gene lost 4 bases and the J gene lost 4 bases, with 11 bases spanning the gap. The germline CDR1 and CDR2 sequences are SGHDT and YYEEEE. The CDR3: CASSGQGTYGYTF. CDR3 DNA: TGTGCCAGCAGCGGTCAGGGTACCTATGGCTACACCTTC.

A word on this clone: Within the sample, other DNA sequences also encode this same CDR3. Here the CDR3 reads CASSLSGATDTQYF. In DNA, the CDR3 is TGTGCCAGCAGCCTTAGCGGGGCTACAGATACGCAGTATTTT. V usage is TRBV11-3 and J usage is TRBJ2-3; 8 bases match TRBD2. Trimming at V came to 5 bases and at J to 3 bases, leaving 4 bases not matched to a gene. Looked up from germline, CDR1 is SGHNT and CDR2 is YENEEA. The CDR3 contains 14 residues.

This clone was observed once. This chain uses TRBV6-1 with TRBJ1-5; 11 nucleotides match TRBD1. CDR1 is MNHNS and CDR2 is SASEGT in the germline V gene. The CDR3 sequence is 14 residues long. The V gene end was trimmed by 8 bases and the J gene end by 4 bases; junction bases not matched to a gene: 4. CDR3 in amino acids: CASGGTGGNQPQHF. Here the CDR3 DNA reads TGTGCCAGCGGGGGGACAGGGGGTAATCAGCCCCAGCATTTT.

This chain connects TRBV30 to TRBJ2-7; 8 bases map to TRBD2. Germline values: CDR1 GTSNPN, CDR2 SVGIG (reference sequence). CDR3 size: 14 residues. Unmatched junction bases numbered 5, after V lost 2 bases and J lost 2 bases. The CDR3 region is CAWSIAGQTYEQYF. The CDR3 bases are TGTGCCTGGAGTATAGCGGGGCAAACCTACGAGCAGTACTTC. The complete variable domain, with remaining parts taken from reference TRBV30 and TRBJ2-7, reads SQTIHQWPATLVQPVGSPLSLECTVEGTSNPNLYWYRQAAGRGLQLLFYSVGIGQISSEVPQNLSASRPQDRQFILSSKKLLLSDSGFYLCAWSIAGQTYEQYFGPGTRLTVT.

CDR3 DNA: TGTGCCAGCAGCTTGCACACAAATTCACCCCTCCACTTT. This encodes CASSLHTNSPLHF. V is TRBV5-4 and J is TRBJ1-6; no firm D call. V was shortened by 1 base and J by 7 bases, with 6 bases between the two germline ends. The CDR3 spans 13 residues. Germline lookup yields CDR1 SGHNT and CDR2 YYREEE (reference sequence).

As for this clone: The sample holds other DNA sequences that translate to the same CDR3. The chain couples TRBV7-2 to TRBJ2-7; D perhaps matches TRBD2 (6 bases). V was shortened by 1 base and J by 4 bases, with 8 bases between the two germline ends. CDR1 and CDR2 from the germline V gene are SGHTA and FQGNSA. The CDR3 consists of 13 residues. The CDR3: CASSLGRGYEQYV. The CDR3 nucleotides read TGTGCCAGCAGCTTAGGTCGGGGGTACGAGCAGTACGTC.

The chain is built from TRBV11-2 and TRBJ2-7; 8 nucleotides line up with TRBD2. Per germline, CDR1 SGHAT and CDR2 FQNNGV. V was clipped by 3 bases and J by 2 bases; unmatched bases: 9. The CDR3 spans 16 residues. The CDR3 is CASSLTGGRGTYEQYF. CDR3 sequence (DNA): TGTGCCAGCAGCTTGACGGGAGGGAGGGGGACCTACGAGCAGTACTTC.

This clone was found once. The chain employs TRBV6-5 and TRBJ2-3, with 11 bases that match TRBD2. Germline assignment: CDR1 MNHEY and CDR2 SVGAGI. V lost 4 bases to trimming and J lost 1 base; unmatched junction nucleotides: 4. The CDR3 is 16 amino acids. CDR3 nucleotide sequence: TGTGCCAGCAGTTTCTCGACTAGCGGGGGCACAGATACGCAGTATTTT. Protein: CASSFSTSGGTDTQYF.

The count of this clone is one. This chain uses TRBV9 with TRBJ2-2, with D perhaps TRBD1 (5 bases). The CDR3 length is 17 residues. Trimming took 4 bases from V and 0 from J, leaving 16 bases between them. CDR1 and CDR2 (germline): SGDLS, YYNGEE. CDR3 residues: CASSSPREGANTGELFF. The CDR3 region has the DNA TGTGCCAGCAGCTCTCCCAGAGAAGGGGCGAACACCGGGGAGCTGTTTTTT.

The chain has TRBV11-2 and TRBJ2-1, with D possibly matching TRBD2 (5 bases). Germline CDR1 is SGHAT and CDR2 is FQNNGV. The CDR3 covers 14 residues. V lost 5 bases and J 3 bases, leaving 11 bases between the germline ends. The CDR3 DNA sequence: TGTGCCAGCAGCGCCGGACGGGACTACAATGAGCAGTTCTTC. Translating it yields CASSAGRDYNEQFF.

The chain recombines TRBV7-2 with TRBJ2-7, with a weak D call TRBD1 (5 bases). V lost 5 bases and J 3 bases, leaving 14 bases between the germline ends. Germline V gene sequence: CDR1 SGHTA, CDR2 FQGNSA. This CDR3 is 14 amino acids long. Here the CDR3 reads CASSPGAGLYEQYV. The CDR3, as DNA: TGTGCCAGCAGCCCCGGAGCAGGGCTCTACGAGCAGTACGTC.

This chain joins TRBV19 and TRBJ1-1; D perhaps matches TRBD1 (6 bases). The CDR3 totals 15 residues. Germline CDR1 LNHDA, CDR2 SQIVND (reference sequence). V lost 5 bases, J lost 0 bases, and 13 bases lay in between. CDR3 DNA sequence: TGTGCCAGTAGTCCTCGACAGGTAATGAACACTGAAGCTTTCTTT. This codes for CASSPRQVMNTEAFF.

The chain couples TRBV28 to TRBJ1-2, with 11 bases aligning to TRBD1. J lost 3 bases, V lost 4 bases, and 10 bases had no gene match. Germline assignment: CDR1 MDHEN and CDR2 SYDVKM. This CDR3 spans 17 amino acids. The CDR3 DNA reads as TGTGCCAGCAGTTATGAGGGGACAGGGGGTCTGGACTATGGCTACACCTTC. Amino acid sequence: CASSYEGTGGLDYGYTF.

CDR3 loop: CAWSVGSSGNTIYF. DNA of the CDR3: TGTGCCTGGAGTGTCGGGAGCTCTGGAAACACCATATATTTT. The rearrangement joins TRBV30 to TRBJ1-3; no firm D call. V was trimmed by 0 bases and J by 0 bases, leaving 6 bases between them. The CDR3 spans 14 residues. The germline V gene has CDR1 GTSNPN and CDR2 SVGIG (reference sequence).

The chain combines TRBV7-9 with TRBJ2-3, with a possible D match to TRBD2 (7 bases). CDR3 length equals 15 residues. CDR1 and CDR2 from the germline V gene are SEHNR and FQNEAQ (reference sequence). Trimming stripped 9 bases from V and 2 bases from J, with 18 bases between. The CDR3: CASGEGGLNTDTQYF. CDR3 bases: TGTGCCAGTGGGGAGGGGGGCCTAAACACAGATACGCAGTATTTT.

This chain connects TRBV7-2 to TRBJ2-5; 7 positions match TRBD1. The CDR3 spans 15 residues. Trimming removed 5 bases from V and 5 bases from J; junction bases left unmatched: 11. Germline V lookup: CDR1 SGHTA, CDR2 FQGNSA. The CDR3 nucleotides read TGTGCCAGCAGCCCCAACCCCACCAGGGGGGAGACCCAGTACTTC. This gives the protein CASSPNPTRGETQYF.

The V gene is TRBV6-5, the J gene TRBJ1-5; D is undetermined. The germline V gene encodes CDR1 MNHEY and CDR2 SVGAGI. This CDR3 comprises 12 residues. V was trimmed by 11 bases and J by 9 bases, leaving 17 bases between them. In DNA form, the CDR3 reads TGTGCCGGTGTTGGGCGTTCAATGCCCCAGCATTTT. The encoded protein is CAGVGRSMPQHF.

The J gene is TRBJ2-7, the V gene TRBV12-1; TRBD1 is taken as the D call from the table, unchecked against the DNA. TRBV12-1 is termed a pseudogene. The CDR3 has 17 residues. The CDR3 is CASSTFPGQGRGYEQYV. DNA for the CDR3: TGTGCCAGCAGCACCTTCCCGGGACAGGGTCGGGGATACGAGCAGTACGTC.